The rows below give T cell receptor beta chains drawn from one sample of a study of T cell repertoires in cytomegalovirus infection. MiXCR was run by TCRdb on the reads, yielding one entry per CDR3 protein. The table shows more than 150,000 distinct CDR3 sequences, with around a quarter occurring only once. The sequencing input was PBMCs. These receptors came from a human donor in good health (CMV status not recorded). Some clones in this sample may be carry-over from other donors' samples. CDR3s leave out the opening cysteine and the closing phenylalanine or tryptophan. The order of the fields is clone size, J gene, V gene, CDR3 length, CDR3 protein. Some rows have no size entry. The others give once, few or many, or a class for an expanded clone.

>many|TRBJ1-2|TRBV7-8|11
ASSRDRVDGYT
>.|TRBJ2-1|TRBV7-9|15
ASSLEGISGPLNEQF
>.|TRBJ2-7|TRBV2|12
ASSVSSGGYEQY
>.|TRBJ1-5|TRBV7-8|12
ASSSSSSNQPQH
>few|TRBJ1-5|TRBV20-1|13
SATLTGDSNQPQH
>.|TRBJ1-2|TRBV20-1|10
SAREGGYGYT
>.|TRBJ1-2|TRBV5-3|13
ASSLQDRGQRGYT
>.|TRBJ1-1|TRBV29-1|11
SVEENQNTEAF
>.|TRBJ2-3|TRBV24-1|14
ATSDPTGLAADTQY
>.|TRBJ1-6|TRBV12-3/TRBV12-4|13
ASSRGDREDSPLH
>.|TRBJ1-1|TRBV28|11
ASSFRRNTEAF
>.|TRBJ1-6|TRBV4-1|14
ASSQETGQVNSPLH
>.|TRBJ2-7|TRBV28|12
ASRSGARPYEQY
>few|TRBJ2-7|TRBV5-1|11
ASSEDAGGEQY
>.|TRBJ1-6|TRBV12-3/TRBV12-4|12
ASSGPGLNSPLH
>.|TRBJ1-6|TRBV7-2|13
ASSAAGTYNSPLH
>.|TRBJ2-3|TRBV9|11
ASSPQGPDTQY
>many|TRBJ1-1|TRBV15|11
ATSSARGEGAF
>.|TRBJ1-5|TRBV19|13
ASSPFGASNQPQH
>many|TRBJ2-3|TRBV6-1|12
ASDYTGSTDTQY
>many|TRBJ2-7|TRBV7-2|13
ASSRSGRGSFEQY
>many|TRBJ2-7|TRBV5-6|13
ASSSYSTGFHEQY
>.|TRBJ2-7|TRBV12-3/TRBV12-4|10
ASGGGLYEQY
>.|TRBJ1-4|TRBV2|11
ASRKGQDEKLF
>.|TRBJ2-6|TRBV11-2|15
ASRSLGGRRGANVLT
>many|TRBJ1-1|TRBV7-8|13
ASRRRQGNRTEAF
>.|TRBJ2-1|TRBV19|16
ASSIRTAAGAPRDEQF
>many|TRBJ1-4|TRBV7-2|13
ASSLARTGAEKLF